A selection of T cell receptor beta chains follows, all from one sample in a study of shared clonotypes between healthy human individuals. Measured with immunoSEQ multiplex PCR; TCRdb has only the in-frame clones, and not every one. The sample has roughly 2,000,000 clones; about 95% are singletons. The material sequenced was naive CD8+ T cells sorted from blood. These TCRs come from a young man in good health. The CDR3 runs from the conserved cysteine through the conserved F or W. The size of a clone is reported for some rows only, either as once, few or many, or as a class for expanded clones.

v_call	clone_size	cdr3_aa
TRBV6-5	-	CASSYTGATQETQYF
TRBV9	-	CASSRGLGTSTDTQYF
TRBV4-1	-	CASSQAGSYEQYF
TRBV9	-	CASSERTPTTSTDTQYF
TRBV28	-	CASSRAAGEKLFF
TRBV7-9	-	CASTAGGKRREKLFF
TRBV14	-	CASSHRDRGTYEQYF
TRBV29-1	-	CSVQIGQSTGNEQFF
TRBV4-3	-	CASSRLGLAADSGANVLTF
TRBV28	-	CASSFEGAWEQYF
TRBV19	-	CASSNRDSSYEQYF
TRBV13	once	CASSPGQGKGWGEFSEAFF
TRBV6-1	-	CASSDIRTGPGGELFF
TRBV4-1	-	CASSQEGGNPEAFF
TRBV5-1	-	CASSSGTGVYEAFF
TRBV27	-	CASSFSGSNTEAFF
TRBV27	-	CASSLGVIWDPNTEAFF
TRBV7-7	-	CASSLGTGQGEKLFF
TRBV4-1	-	CASSVHSGEQYF
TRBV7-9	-	CASSFPLGGGGYTF
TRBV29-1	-	CSVVDGGYTF
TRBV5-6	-	CASSITGRGYTGELFF